The rows below give T cell receptor beta chains drawn from one sample of a study of T-cell reconstitution after alpha-beta-depleted transplantation in children. TCRdb re-called the PCR reads through MiXCR, storing one row per CDR3 protein. The sample contains hundreds of thousands of distinct CDR3 sequences, roughly 13% of which appear only once. Source: PBMCs, taken before TCRalphabeta/CD19-depleted stem cell transplant. The receptors stem from a girl aged 2 to 10 with congenital amegakaryocytic thrombocytopenia, due to receive a stem cell transplant. The CDR3 runs from the conserved cysteine through the conserved F or W. A D gene is named only where the DNA matches it firmly. The size of a clone is reported for some rows only, either as once, few or many, or as a class for expanded clones.

d_gene: TRBD1; len: 19; v_gene: TRBV27; abundance: few; j_gene: TRBJ2-7; CDR3nt: TGTGCCAGCAGTACCTCGAGAATCGACAGGGGGCGGATAGCGGACGAGCAGTACTTC; CDR3aa: CASSTSRIDRGRIADEQYF
d_gene: TRBD1; len: 15; v_gene: TRBV10-3; abundance: many; j_gene: TRBJ2-1; CDR3nt: TGTGCCATCAGTGGGGACAGGGAGGTCTACAATGAGCAGTTCTTC; CDR3aa: CAISGDREVYNEQFF
d_gene: -; len: 12; v_gene: TRBV7-9; abundance: few; j_gene: TRBJ1-5; CDR3nt: TGTGCCAGCAGCTTTGACTCAGGGCCCCAGCATTTT; CDR3aa: CASSFDSGPQHF
d_gene: TRBD2; len: 14; v_gene: TRBV5-6; abundance: -; j_gene: TRBJ2-7; CDR3nt: TGTGCCAGCAGCTTGTTAGCGGGAGTCGACGAGCAGTACTTC; CDR3aa: CASSLLAGVDEQYF
d_gene: -; len: 14; v_gene: TRBV4-1; abundance: many; j_gene: TRBJ2-7; CDR3nt: TGCGCCAGCAGCCAAGAGACAGTTTCCTACGAGCAGTACTTC; CDR3aa: CASSQETVSYEQYF
d_gene: -; len: 12; v_gene: TRBV5-1; abundance: few; j_gene: TRBJ2-4; CDR3nt: TGCGCCAGCAGCTCCCAGACAGCTATTCAGTACTTC; CDR3aa: CASSSQTAIQYF
d_gene: -; len: 14; v_gene: TRBV6-1; abundance: many; j_gene: TRBJ2-7; CDR3nt: TGTGCCAGCAGTCCTAGACCCCGGGTCTACGAGCAGTACTTC; CDR3aa: CASSPRPRVYEQYF
d_gene: TRBD2; len: 16; v_gene: TRBV5-1; abundance: -; j_gene: TRBJ2-5; CDR3nt: TGCGCCAGCAGGGAGTCCCGCACTAGCGGGATTGAGACCCAGTACTTC; CDR3aa: CASRESRTSGIETQYF
d_gene: -; len: 19; v_gene: TRBV5-1; abundance: many; j_gene: TRBJ1-2; CDR3nt: TGCGCCAGCAGCTTGGGGGTGGAGGCACCGATCTCCCCTAACTATGGCTACACCTTC; CDR3aa: CASSLGVEAPISPNYGYTF
d_gene: -; len: 14; v_gene: TRBV7-2; abundance: few; j_gene: TRBJ2-5; CDR3nt: TGTGCCAGCAGCGTCACTAGCTACCAAGAGACCCAGTACTTC; CDR3aa: CASSVTSYQETQYF
d_gene: -; len: 16; v_gene: TRBV7-9; abundance: few; j_gene: TRBJ2-3; CDR3nt: TGTGCCAGCAGCTTACGGGCGGGGGCCGGTACAGATACGCAGTATTTT; CDR3aa: CASSLRAGAGTDTQYF
d_gene: -; len: 16; v_gene: TRBV19; abundance: -; j_gene: TRBJ2-1; CDR3nt: TGTGCCAGTAGTATCTCCGGCCCCTCCGCTAGCAATGAGCAGTTCTTC; CDR3aa: CASSISGPSASNEQFF
d_gene: TRBD2; len: 14; v_gene: TRBV20-1; abundance: many; j_gene: TRBJ2-1; CDR3nt: TGCAGTGCTAGAGGAGCGGGAGTCAACAATGAGCAGTTCTTC; CDR3aa: CSARGAGVNNEQFF
d_gene: -; len: 17; v_gene: TRBV28; abundance: many; j_gene: TRBJ1-1; CDR3nt: TGTGCCAGCAGTTTATGGACCTGGGGTTTAAAGGGGACTGAAGCTTTCTTT; CDR3aa: CASSLWTWGLKGTEAFF
d_gene: -; len: 13; v_gene: TRBV20-1; abundance: many; j_gene: TRBJ2-3; CDR3nt: TGCAGTGCTGGCGGATTTGACGCAGATACGCAGTATTTT; CDR3aa: CSAGGFDADTQYF
d_gene: -; len: 13; v_gene: TRBV20-1; abundance: -; j_gene: TRBJ1-2; CDR3nt: TGCAGTGCTAGATCCAGGACTGACTATGGCTACACCTTC; CDR3aa: CSARSRTDYGYTF
d_gene: TRBD1; len: 15; v_gene: TRBV5-1; abundance: many; j_gene: TRBJ1-1; CDR3nt: TGCGCCAGCAACGGACAGGGAACCATGAACACTGAAGCTTTCTTT; CDR3aa: CASNGQGTMNTEAFF
d_gene: -; len: 16; v_gene: TRBV12-5; abundance: -; j_gene: TRBJ2-5; CDR3nt: TGTGCTAGTGTCCCCACGGGCCAGGGCTACCAAGAGACCCAGTACTTC; CDR3aa: CASVPTGQGYQETQYF
d_gene: TRBD2; len: 14; v_gene: TRBV5-1; abundance: few; j_gene: TRBJ2-1; CDR3nt: TGCGCCAGCCTTAAACTAGCGGGAGCGAATGAGCAGTTCTTC; CDR3aa: CASLKLAGANEQFF
d_gene: -; len: 16; v_gene: TRBV20-1; abundance: -; j_gene: TRBJ2-7; CDR3nt: TGCAGTGCTAGAGATGGATCGGCGGGGGCGCTTGGCGAGCAGTACTTC; CDR3aa: CSARDGSAGALGEQYF
d_gene: TRBD2; len: 14; v_gene: TRBV7-9; abundance: many; j_gene: TRBJ2-1; CDR3nt: TGTGCCAGCAGCCAACTAGCGGGAGTCGGTGAGCAGTTCTTC; CDR3aa: CASSQLAGVGEQFF
d_gene: -; len: 16; v_gene: TRBV5-1; abundance: few; j_gene: TRBJ2-3; CDR3nt: TGCGCCAGCAGCTTGGAGAGGACAACCCTCACAGATACGCAGTATTTT; CDR3aa: CASSLERTTLTDTQYF
d_gene: TRBD1; len: 13; v_gene: TRBV27; abundance: many; j_gene: TRBJ1-1; CDR3nt: TGTGCCAGCAGTTTATGGGGGGACAGAGAAGCTTTCTTT; CDR3aa: CASSLWGDREAFF
d_gene: -; len: 15; v_gene: TRBV7-8; abundance: many; j_gene: TRBJ2-3; CDR3nt: TGTGCCAGCACTTCGACTAGCAGGGGTGCAGATACGCAGTATTTT; CDR3aa: CASTSTSRGADTQYF
d_gene: -; len: 16; v_gene: TRBV6-5; abundance: many; j_gene: TRBJ1-2; CDR3nt: TGTGCCAGCAGTTACTCGCGGGGTTTCGACTCCTATGGCTACACCTTC; CDR3aa: CASSYSRGFDSYGYTF
d_gene: TRBD1; len: 14; v_gene: TRBV19; abundance: few; j_gene: TRBJ2-1; CDR3nt: TGTGCCAGTAAGGTACAGGGGGCGTACAATGAGCAGTTCTTC; CDR3aa: CASKVQGAYNEQFF
d_gene: -; len: 14; v_gene: TRBV18; abundance: -; j_gene: TRBJ1-1; CDR3nt: TGTGCCAGCTCACCGTCTTCGGAGTACACTGAAGCTTTCTTT; CDR3aa: CASSPSSEYTEAFF
d_gene: -; len: 17; v_gene: TRBV12-3/TRBV12-4; abundance: -; j_gene: TRBJ1-5; CDR3nt: TGTGCCAGCAGTTCTAGTGTTTACAACCCTAGCAATCAGCCCCAGCATTTT; CDR3aa: CASSSSVYNPSNQPQHF
d_gene: -; len: 14; v_gene: TRBV14; abundance: few; j_gene: TRBJ2-5; CDR3nt: TGTGCCAGCAGCCAACCTGGAGACGAAGAGACCCAGTACTTC; CDR3aa: CASSQPGDEETQYF
d_gene: -; len: 15; v_gene: TRBV20-1; abundance: few; j_gene: TRBJ2-1; CDR3nt: TGCAGTGCCGAGGGGGCAGGGGCGGGAGGAAATGAGCAGTTCTTC; CDR3aa: CSAEGAGAGGNEQFF
d_gene: -; len: 13; v_gene: TRBV5-1; abundance: many; j_gene: TRBJ1-2; CDR3nt: TGCGCCAGCAGCTTCGGGGCGTCCTATGGCTACACCTTC; CDR3aa: CASSFGASYGYTF
d_gene: TRBD2; len: 17; v_gene: TRBV5-1; abundance: -; j_gene: TRBJ2-1; CDR3nt: TGCGCCAGCAGCTTGGGGGGAGGGACTAGCGGGTCCTATGAGCAGTTCTTC; CDR3aa: CASSLGGGTSGSYEQFF
d_gene: TRBD1; len: 14; v_gene: TRBV6-5; abundance: many; j_gene: TRBJ1-4; CDR3nt: TGTGCCAGCAGTTACTCACAGGGGATCGAAAAACTGTTTTTT; CDR3aa: CASSYSQGIEKLFF
d_gene: -; len: 15; v_gene: TRBV5-1; abundance: many; j_gene: TRBJ2-7; CDR3nt: TGCGCCAGCAGCTTGATACGATCTAGCGCCTACGAGCAGTACTTC; CDR3aa: CASSLIRSSAYEQYF
d_gene: -; len: 13; v_gene: TRBV28; abundance: few; j_gene: TRBJ2-3; CDR3nt: TGTGCCAGCACCGCGGAGGGTGCGGATACGCAGTATTTT; CDR3aa: CASTAEGADTQYF
d_gene: TRBD2; len: 16; v_gene: TRBV6-5; abundance: many; j_gene: TRBJ2-7; CDR3nt: TGTGCCAGCAGTCCATCACGCCTAGCGGGCTCCTACGAGCAGTACTTC; CDR3aa: CASSPSRLAGSYEQYF
d_gene: TRBD2; len: 18; v_gene: TRBV9; abundance: many; j_gene: TRBJ2-7; CDR3nt: TGTGCCAGCAGCCCTCTAGGTTGGGCGGGACTAGGAAACTACGAGCAGTACTTC; CDR3aa: CASSPLGWAGLGNYEQYF